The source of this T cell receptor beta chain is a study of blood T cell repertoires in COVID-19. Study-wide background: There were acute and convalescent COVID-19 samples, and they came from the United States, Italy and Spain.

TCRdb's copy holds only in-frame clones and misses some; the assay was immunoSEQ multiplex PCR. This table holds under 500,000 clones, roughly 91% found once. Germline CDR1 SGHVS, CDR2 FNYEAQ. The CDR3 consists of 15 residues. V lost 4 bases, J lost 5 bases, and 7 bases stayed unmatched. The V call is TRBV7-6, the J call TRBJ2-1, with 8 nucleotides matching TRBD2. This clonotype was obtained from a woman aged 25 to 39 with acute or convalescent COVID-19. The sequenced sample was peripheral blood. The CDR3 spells CASSSIGLADNEQFF. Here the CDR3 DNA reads TGTGCCAGCAGCTCGATCGGACTAGCAGACAATGAGCAGTTCTTC.